This paragraph reports one TCR beta chain. The data were obtained in a study of OX40 agonist ivuxolimab in advanced cancers. Assay used: immunoSEQ multiplex PCR; TCRdb lists only in-frame clones, some missing. The table has approximately 94,000 clones, about 88% seen once. The clonotype was recovered from an adult with an advanced solid tumor such as melanoma, head and neck, liver or kidney cancer. The sequences come from CD4+ or CD8+ T cells sorted from blood, collected in a trial of the OX40 agonist ivuxolimab.

The DNA of the CDR3 is TGTGCCAGCAGCGCAGCCCCGGGACTACCCTACAATGAGCAGTTCTTC. This sequence encodes CASSAAPGLPYNEQFF. The chain is built from TRBV9 and TRBJ2-1; TRBD2 matches at 7 bases. The CDR3 has 16 amino acids. In germline, CDR1 is SGDLS, CDR2 YYNGEE. V lost 3 bases and J lost 2; bases outside the gene matches: 8.